This note documents a single T cell receptor beta chain sequence. The antigen is not known. This entry belongs to a study of cytomegalovirus exposure and HLA in healthy donors. Whole-study findings and limits: Reportedly, HLA-A and HLA-B alleles of most subjects were accurately predicted from TCR beta. In an earlier analysis, in some 600 donors, most V segments appeared productive either ~87% or ~30% of the time.

Germline V lookup: CDR1 MNHEY, CDR2 SMNVEV (reference sequence). V trimming: 6 bases; J trimming: 1 base; junction bases outside the gene matches: 12. The CDR3 totals 19 residues. PCR employed 60 Vbeta and 13 Jbeta primers. The data were produced by immunoSEQ multiplex PCR, yet TCRdb's version contains in-frame clones alone and is incomplete. The sample yields about 130,000 clones, of which the top ten take up approximately 1.6%. Sequencing input: PBMCs. The V call is TRBV27, the J call TRBJ2-1; 13 nucleotides match TRBD2. This TCR was sampled from a woman in her 40s in good health and CMV-seropositive. CDR3 DNA sequence: TGTGCCAGCAGCACGCTGGGGACTAGCGGGGTCGTTTCCTACAATGAGCAGTTCTTC. It encodes CASSTLGTSGVVSYNEQFF.